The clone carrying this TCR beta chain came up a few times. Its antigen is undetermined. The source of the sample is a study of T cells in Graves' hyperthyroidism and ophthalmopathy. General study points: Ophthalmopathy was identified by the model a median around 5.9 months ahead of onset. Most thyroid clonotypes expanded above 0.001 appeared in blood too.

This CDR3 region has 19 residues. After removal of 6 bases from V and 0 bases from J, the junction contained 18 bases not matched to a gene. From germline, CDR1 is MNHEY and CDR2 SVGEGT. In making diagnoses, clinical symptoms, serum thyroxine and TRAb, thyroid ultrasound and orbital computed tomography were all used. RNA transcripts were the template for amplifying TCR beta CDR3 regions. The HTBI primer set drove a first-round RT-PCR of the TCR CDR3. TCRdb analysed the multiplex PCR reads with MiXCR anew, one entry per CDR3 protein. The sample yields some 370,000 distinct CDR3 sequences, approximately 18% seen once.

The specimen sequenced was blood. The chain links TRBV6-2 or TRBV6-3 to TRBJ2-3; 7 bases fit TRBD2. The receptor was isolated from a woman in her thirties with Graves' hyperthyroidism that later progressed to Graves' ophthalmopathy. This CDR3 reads CASRWGGSASYASTDTQYF. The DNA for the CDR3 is TGTGCCAGCAGGTGGGGGGGGTCGGCTTCCTATGCTAGCACAGATACGCAGTATTTT.